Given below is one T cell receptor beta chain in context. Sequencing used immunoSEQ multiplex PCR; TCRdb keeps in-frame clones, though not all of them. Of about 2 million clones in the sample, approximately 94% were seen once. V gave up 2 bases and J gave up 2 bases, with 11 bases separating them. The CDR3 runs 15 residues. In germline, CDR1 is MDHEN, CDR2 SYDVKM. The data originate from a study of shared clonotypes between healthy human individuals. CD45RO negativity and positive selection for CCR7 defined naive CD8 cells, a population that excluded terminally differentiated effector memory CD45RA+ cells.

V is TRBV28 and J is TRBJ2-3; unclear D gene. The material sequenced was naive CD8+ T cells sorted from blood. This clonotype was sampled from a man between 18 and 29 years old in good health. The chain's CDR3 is CASSLRGVATDTQYF. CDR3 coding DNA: TGTGCCAGCAGTTTACGTGGGGTTGCCACAGATACGCAGTATTTT.